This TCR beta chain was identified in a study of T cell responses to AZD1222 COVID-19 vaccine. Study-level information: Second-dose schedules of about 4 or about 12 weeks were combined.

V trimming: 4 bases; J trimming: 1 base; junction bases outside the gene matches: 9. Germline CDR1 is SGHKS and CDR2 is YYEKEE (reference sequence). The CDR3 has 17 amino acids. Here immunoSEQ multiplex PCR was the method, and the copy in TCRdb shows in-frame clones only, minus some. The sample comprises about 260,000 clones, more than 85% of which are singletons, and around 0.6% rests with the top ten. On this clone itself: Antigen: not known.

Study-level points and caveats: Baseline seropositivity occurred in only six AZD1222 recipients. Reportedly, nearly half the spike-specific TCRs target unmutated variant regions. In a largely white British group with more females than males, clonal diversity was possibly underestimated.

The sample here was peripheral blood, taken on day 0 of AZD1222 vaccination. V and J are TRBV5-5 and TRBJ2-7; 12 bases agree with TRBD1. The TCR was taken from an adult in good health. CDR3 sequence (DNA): TGTGCCAGCAGCCTCCGGGCGGGACAGGGGGCTTCCTACGAGCAGTACTTC. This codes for CASSLRAGQGASYEQYF.